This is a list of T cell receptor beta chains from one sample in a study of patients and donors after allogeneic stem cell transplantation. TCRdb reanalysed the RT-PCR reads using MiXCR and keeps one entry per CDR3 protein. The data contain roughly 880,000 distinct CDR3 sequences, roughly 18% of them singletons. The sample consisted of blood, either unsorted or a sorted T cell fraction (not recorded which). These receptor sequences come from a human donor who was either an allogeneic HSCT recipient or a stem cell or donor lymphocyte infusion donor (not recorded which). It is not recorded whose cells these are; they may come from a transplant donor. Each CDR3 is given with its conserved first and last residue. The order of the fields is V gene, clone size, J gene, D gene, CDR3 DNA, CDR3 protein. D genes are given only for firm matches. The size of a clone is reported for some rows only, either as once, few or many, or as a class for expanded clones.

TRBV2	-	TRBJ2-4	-	TGTGCCAGCGCCCCGGGGGTTGGGGTGTTAAACATTCAGTACTTC	CASAPGVGVLNIQYF
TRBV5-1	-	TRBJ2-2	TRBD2	TGCGCCAGCAGTTGGTTAGCGGGAGCCACCGGGGAGCTGTTTTTT	CASSWLAGATGELFF
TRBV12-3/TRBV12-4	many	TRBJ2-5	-	TGTGCCAGCAGCCGCGTTCTCGGGCTTAATAAAGAGACCCAGTACTTC	CASSRVLGLNKETQYF
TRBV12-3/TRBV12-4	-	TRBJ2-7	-	TGTGCCAGCAACTCTGGGGAGGAAGGGGGGTACTACGAGCAGTACTTC	CASNSGEEGGYYEQYF
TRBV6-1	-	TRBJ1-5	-	TGTGCCAGCAGTGAAAGCGGGCGTAGCAATCAGCCCCAGCATTTT	CASSESGRSNQPQHF
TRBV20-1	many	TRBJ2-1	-	TGCAGTGCCACACTAGCAGGCTCCTACAATGAGCAGTTCTTC	CSATLAGSYNEQFF
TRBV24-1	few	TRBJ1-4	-	TGTGCCACCAGTGATCCAAAGGCAACTAATGAAAAACTGTTTTTT	CATSDPKATNEKLFF
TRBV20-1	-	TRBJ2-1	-	TGCAGTGACAGAGACAATGAGCAGTTCTTC	CSDRDNEQFF
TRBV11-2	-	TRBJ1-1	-	TGTGCCAGCAGCTTAGGAGGGATGGGCACTGAAGCTTTCTTT	CASSLGGMGTEAFF
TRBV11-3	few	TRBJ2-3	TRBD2	TGTGCCAGCACCTACGGGAGGGACACAGATACGCAGTATTTT	CASTYGRDTDTQYF
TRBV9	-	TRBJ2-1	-	TGTGCCAGCAGTCCTAGCGACAATGAGCAGTTCTTC	CASSPSDNEQFF
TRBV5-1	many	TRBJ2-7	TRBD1	TGCGCCAGCAGCTCCTGGACAGGTCCATACGAGCAGTACTTC	CASSSWTGPYEQYF
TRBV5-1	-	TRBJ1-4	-	TGCGCCAGCGCTGTTTCCGGGAATGAAAAACTGTTTTTT	CASAVSGNEKLFF
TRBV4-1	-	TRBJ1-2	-	TGCGCCAGCAGCCAAGCGCCAGATTCCTATGGCTACACCTTC	CASSQAPDSYGYTF
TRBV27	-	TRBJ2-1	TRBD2	TGTGCCAGCAGTTTCACCGAACAGGGACTAGGGGGATCCTACAATGAGCAGTTCTTC	CASSFTEQGLGGSYNEQFF
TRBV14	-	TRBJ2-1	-	TGTGCCAGCAGCCCCGGGGAGCGGAAGTACAATGAGCAGTTCTTC	CASSPGERKYNEQFF
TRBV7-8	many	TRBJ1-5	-	TGTGCCAGCAGCTTATGGAGCGGGGCAGCACTCAATCAGCCCCAGCATTTT	CASSLWSGAALNQPQHF
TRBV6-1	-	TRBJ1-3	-	TGTGCCAGCAGTGAACCGGGGGCGCTTGGAAACACCATATATTTT	CASSEPGALGNTIYF
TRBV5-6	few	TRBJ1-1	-	TGTGCCAGCAGCCGACGGCCAGGGTCCTCCATGAACACTGAAGCTTTCTTT	CASSRRPGSSMNTEAFF
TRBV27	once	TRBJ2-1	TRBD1	TGTGCCAGCAGTATAAAGGGGACAGGGCATCATGAGCAGTTCTTC	CASSIKGTGHHEQFF
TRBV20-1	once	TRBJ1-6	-	TGCAGTGCTAGAGAAGAAGGCACAGGACCAAATTCACCCCTCCACTTT	CSAREEGTGPNSPLHF
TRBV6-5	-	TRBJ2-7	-	TGTGCCAGCAGTTACGGCACCCGCTACGAGCAGTACTTC	CASSYGTRYEQYF
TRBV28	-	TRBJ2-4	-	TGTGCCAGCAGTTGGGAGGCAGGGACCAAAAACATTCAGTACTTC	CASSWEAGTKNIQYF
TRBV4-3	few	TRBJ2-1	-	TGCGCCAGCAGCCAGGGCTGGGCCGTGGGCTCCTACAATGAGCAGTTCTTC	CASSQGWAVGSYNEQFF
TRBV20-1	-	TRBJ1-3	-	TGCAGTGCTAGCGTGGGAAACACCATATATTTT	CSASVGNTIYF
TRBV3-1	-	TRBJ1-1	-	TGTGCCACCACTTCAGGGAAGGTGGCTGAAGCTTTCTTT	CATTSGKVAEAFF
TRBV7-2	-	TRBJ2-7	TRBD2	TGTGCCAGCAGTCCAAAATTAGCGGGGGGCCTAACCTACGAGCAGTACTTC	CASSPKLAGGLTYEQYF
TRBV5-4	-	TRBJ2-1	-	TGTGCCAGCAGCATTAACAACAGGGCCACCTACAATGAGCAGTTCTTC	CASSINNRATYNEQFF
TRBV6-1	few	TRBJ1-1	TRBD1	TGTGCCAGCTCCGGGACAGGGAGGTTCACTGAAGCTTTCTTT	CASSGTGRFTEAFF
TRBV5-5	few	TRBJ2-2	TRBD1	TGTGCCAGCAGCAAAGACCAGGGGGCCTACACCGGGGAGCTGTTTTTT	CASSKDQGAYTGELFF
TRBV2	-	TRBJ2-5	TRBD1	TGTGCCAGCAGTGGGACAGGGTCCCACCAAGAGACCCAGTACTTC	CASSGTGSHQETQYF
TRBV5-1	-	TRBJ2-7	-	TGCGCCAGCAGCGAGAGGGGGAGCTACGAGCAGTACTTC	CASSERGSYEQYF
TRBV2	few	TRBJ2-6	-	TGTGCCAGCAGTGAACAGAGCTCTGGGGCCAACGTCCTGACTTTC	CASSEQSSGANVLTF
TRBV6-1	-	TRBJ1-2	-	TGTGCCAGCAGTGAAGCTCGACCCTATGGCTACACCTTC	CASSEARPYGYTF
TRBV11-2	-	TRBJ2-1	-	TGTGCCAGCAGCCTAGGGGGGGGGCGGACCCTCTACAATGAGCAGTTCTTC	CASSLGGGRTLYNEQFF
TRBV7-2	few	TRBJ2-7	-	TGTGCCAGCAGCCCATCCGGGACTCACTTCTACGAGCAGTACTTC	CASSPSGTHFYEQYF
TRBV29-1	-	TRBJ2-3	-	TGCAGCGCCCAGGTGGATGCTAGCACAGATACGCAGTATTTT	CSAQVDASTDTQYF